What follows describes a single TCR beta chain. Primers for the PCR totalled 60 Vbeta and 13 Jbeta. This table comes from immunoSEQ multiplex PCR, and its TCRdb copy is limited to in-frame clones, with some not included. The sample holds approximately 150,000 clones, about four fifths seen once. The data were obtained in a study of cytomegalovirus exposure and HLA in healthy donors. The length of the CDR3 is 14 residues. The V end lost 5 bases, the J end lost 2 bases, and 13 bases lay between the germline ends. Germline V gives CDR1 MNHNS, CDR2 SASEGT. What was sequenced was PBMCs. The clonotype comes from a man aged 35 to 55 in good health and CMV-seronegative. The rearrangement uses TRBV6-1 and TRBJ2-7, with D uncertain. The CDR3 reads CASSSPGLPYEQYF. DNA of the CDR3: TGTGCCAGCAGTTCCCCCGGGTTACCCTACGAGCAGTACTTC.